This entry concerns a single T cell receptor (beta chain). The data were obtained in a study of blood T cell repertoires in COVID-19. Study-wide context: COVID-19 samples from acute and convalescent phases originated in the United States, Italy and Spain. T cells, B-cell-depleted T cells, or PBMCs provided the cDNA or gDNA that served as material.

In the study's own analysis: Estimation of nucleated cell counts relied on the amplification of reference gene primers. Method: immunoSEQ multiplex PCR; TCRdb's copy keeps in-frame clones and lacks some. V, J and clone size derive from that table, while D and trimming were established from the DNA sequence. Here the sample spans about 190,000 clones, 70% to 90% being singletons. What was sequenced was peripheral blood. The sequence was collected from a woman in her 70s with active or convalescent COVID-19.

The CDR3 region is CASSVTPGRGQEVTEAFF. CDR3 nucleotides: TGTGCCAGCAGCGTTACCCCAGGAAGGGGACAGGAAGTCACTGAAGCTTTCTTT. The J gene is TRBJ1-1, the V gene TRBV7-9, with 8 bases matching TRBD1. CDR3 size: 18 residues. In germline, CDR1 is SEHNR, CDR2 FQNEAQ (reference sequence). V gave up 5 bases and J gave up 4 bases; unmatched junction bases: 18.